This TCR beta chain was observed in a study of blood T cell repertoires in COVID-19. Across the whole study: Acute-phase and convalescent COVID-19 samples originated in the United States, Italy and Spain. The analysed material was cDNA or gDNA that came from T cells, B-cell-depleted T cells, or PBMCs.

Between the trimmed V and J ends, which lost 3 bases and 5 bases, there was a span of 8 bases. There are 13 residues in the CDR3. Authors' analysis steps: Reference gene primers were amplified, and this amplification served to estimate nucleated cell counts. Using immunoSEQ multiplex PCR, the repertoire was profiled, and TCRdb retains in-frame clones only, with some absent. The D gene and trimming were derived from the DNA, and the V and J assignments and clone size from that table. Among 250,000 to 300,000 clones listed, around 86% were seen once. Sequencing used peripheral blood. The sequence was collected from a man aged 50-59 years with acute or convalescent COVID-19. V and J are TRBV12-3 or TRBV12-4 and TRBJ1-5; D unclear. CDR3 region: CASSLRTDQPQHF. The CDR3 nucleotides are TGTGCCAGCAGTTTGAGAACGGATCAGCCCCAGCATTTT.